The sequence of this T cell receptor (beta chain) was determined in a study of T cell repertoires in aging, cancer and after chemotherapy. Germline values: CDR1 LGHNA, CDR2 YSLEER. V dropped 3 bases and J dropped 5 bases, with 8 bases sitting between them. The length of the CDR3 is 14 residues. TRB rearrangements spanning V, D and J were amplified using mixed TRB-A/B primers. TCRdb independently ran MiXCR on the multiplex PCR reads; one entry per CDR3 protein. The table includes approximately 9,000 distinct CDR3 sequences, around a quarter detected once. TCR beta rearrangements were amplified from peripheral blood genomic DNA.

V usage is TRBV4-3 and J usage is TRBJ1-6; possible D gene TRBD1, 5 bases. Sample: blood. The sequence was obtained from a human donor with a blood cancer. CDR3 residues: CASSQGRDNSPLHF. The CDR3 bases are TGCGCCAGCAGCCAGGGACGGGATAATTCACCCCTCCACTTT.